Listed below are T cell receptor beta chains from one sample, sequenced in a study of beta chain features in type 1 diabetes. Libraries were prepared by immunoSEQ multiplex PCR; TCRdb keeps only in-frame clonotypes and omits some of them. The table lists 300,000 to 350,000 clones, less than 15% of them singletons. Sequenced sample: naive CD4+ T cells from blood. All receptors come from a woman under 30 with type 1 diabetes. Each CDR3 is given with its conserved first and last residue. The order of the fields is V gene, J gene, CDR3 protein.

>TRBV18|TRBJ2-5
CASSPARLAGVWETQYF
>TRBV19|TRBJ1-1
CASRKPAGQGGTEAFF
>TRBV6-5|TRBJ1-2
CASSQDFPGGYTF
>TRBV30|TRBJ1-1
CAWSVYPSEAFF
>TRBV11-2|TRBJ1-2
CASSIGRGREIYGYTF
>TRBV20-1|TRBJ2-5
CSAGTEETQYF
>TRBV5-1|TRBJ2-2
CASSSRGTSGRNTGELFF
>TRBV7-2|TRBJ2-1
CASSHPTGGRYNEQFF
>TRBV2|TRBJ2-3
CASRERTSGSRTQYF
>TRBV5-1|TRBJ2-5
CASSLGGLAGLTETQYF
>TRBV5-1|TRBJ2-3
CASSPLAPEGTDTQYF
>TRBV5-1|TRBJ2-5
CASSLPDIGGRETQYF
>TRBV19|TRBJ1-1
CASSILRQNTEAFF
>TRBV4-1|TRBJ2-5
CASSQLLELWETQYF
>TRBV6-5|TRBJ2-1
CASSYSLAASYNEQFF
>TRBV4-2|TRBJ2-1
CASSQAGGAYNEQFF
>TRBV6-6|TRBJ2-1
CASSYDSAYNEQFF
>TRBV11-2|TRBJ2-6
CASSPGGANVLTF
>TRBV18|TRBJ1-1
CASRQGQNTEAFF
>TRBV9|TRBJ1-2
CASSTQGKGYTF
>TRBV28|TRBJ1-5
CASSSPGERNQPQHF
>TRBV28|TRBJ1-2
CASSFGQLPGYTF
>TRBV28|TRBJ2-2
CASSNGGSGELFF
>TRBV2|TRBJ1-5
CASSSRTGGQPQHF
>TRBV7-3|TRBJ2-2
CASSTSRVPTGELFF
>TRBV7-9|TRBJ2-2
CASSPGITGELFF
>TRBV7-8|TRBJ2-2
CASGTRLNTGELFF
>TRBV2|TRBJ1-1
CARGQGDRAFF
>TRBV30|TRBJ1-2
CAWARDTQTHGYTF
>TRBV5-1|TRBJ2-1
CASSRNPSGSSYNEQFF
>TRBV6-6|TRBJ2-1
CASSWTGGDNEQFF
>TRBV5-1|TRBJ2-6
CASSGQGSGANVLTF
>TRBV30|TRBJ1-5
CAWSVIRGGQPQHF
>TRBV6-6|TRBJ2-2
CASSGGDRVTGELFF
>TRBV11-2|TRBJ2-5
CASSLGLAGGPGRKTQYF